This is a list of T cell receptor beta chains from one sample in a study of T cells after yellow fever vaccination. Via MiXCR, TCRdb re-called the 5' RACE reads, giving one row per CDR3 protein. The data contain about 550,000 distinct CDR3 sequences, 15% to 20% of them seen just once; the ten biggest clones take up around 15%. The sample was PBMCs, taken 15 days after the yellow fever booster vaccination. Receptor source: a man aged 30-40 years who received the YFV17D yellow fever vaccine. Both conserved end residues are part of each CDR3.

TRBJ1-5	TRBV24-1	CATSDSGTGEQPQHF
TRBJ2-2	TRBV12-3/TRBV12-4	CASSFGESPNTGELFF
TRBJ2-3	TRBV7-8	CASSFPSGSTDTQYF
TRBJ1-2	TRBV29-1	CSGLQGATSGYTF
TRBJ2-4	TRBV10-3	CAISEEPEGAKNIQYF
TRBJ2-3	TRBV11-2	CASSLQRSGIPQYF
TRBJ1-6	TRBV20-1	CSARDPDSPNSPLHF
TRBJ2-5	TRBV20-1	CSAREEIAGDETQYF
TRBJ2-7	TRBV7-9	CASSSRVEGWEQYF
TRBJ1-1	TRBV12-3/TRBV12-4	CASSFGEGAEAFF
TRBJ2-1	TRBV4-3	CASSQEILAAYNEQFF
TRBJ2-1	TRBV19	CASSRYTGTEQFF
TRBJ2-7	TRBV4-2	CASSQEGTRPTFYEQYF
TRBJ2-4	TRBV28	CASSPGPLLAKNIQYF
TRBJ2-4	TRBV5-1	CASSLQDGTKNIQYF
TRBJ2-3	TRBV11-2	CASTSMGQSTDTQYF
TRBJ1-1	TRBV15	CATGRRNTEAFF
TRBJ2-7	TRBV7-2	CASSPAESFYEQYF
TRBJ2-2	TRBV12-3/TRBV12-4	CASSLNFGIANTGELFF
TRBJ2-5	TRBV7-7	CASSWDLGETQYF
TRBJ2-3	TRBV20-1	CSSLRVTSTDTQYF
TRBJ2-7	TRBV3-1	CASSQVPYEQYF
TRBJ2-2	TRBV12-3/TRBV12-4	CASSLGGIPGELFF